Each of the 4 T cell receptor beta chains below was sequenced from the same sample in a study of cytomegalovirus exposure and HLA in healthy donors. With 60 Vbeta and 13 Jbeta primers, the PCR was carried out. TCRdb's table, derived via immunoSEQ multiplex PCR, lists solely in-frame clones and lacks some. The sample totals about 74,000 clones; its top ten clones hold around 7.5%. Sample: PBMCs. Source of these receptors: a female donor in good health and CMV-seropositive.

This chain uses TRBV4-3 with TRBJ2-7; 9 nucleotides line up with TRBD1. Per germline, CDR1 LGHNA and CDR2 YSLEER. This CDR3 has 15 residues. V was pared by 4 bases and J by 2 bases, with 6 bases of the junction left unmatched. CDR3 protein: CASSRGRTGAYEQYF. The CDR3 DNA reads as TGCGCCAGCAGCCGCGGGCGGACAGGGGCCTACGAGCAGTACTTC.

The chain carries TRBV11-2 and TRBJ2-7; 10 bases line up with TRBD1. Trimming cost V 6 bases and J 0 bases; bases outside gene matches: 8. This CDR3 region has 16 residues. Germline lookup yields CDR1 SGHAT and CDR2 FQNNGV. For the CDR3, the DNA is TGTGCCAGCAGACTCCCGGGACAGGGGAGCTCCTACGAGCAGTACTTC. Amino acid sequence: CASRLPGQGSSYEQYF.

The chain is built from TRBV5-6 and TRBJ2-5; 8 bases fit TRBD1. In germline, CDR1 is SGHDT, CDR2 YYEEEE. This CDR3 has 15 amino acids. V gave up 4 bases and J gave up 3 bases; unmatched junction bases: 8. The chain's CDR3 is CASSIDRGAEETQYF. The DNA for the CDR3 is TGTGCCAGCAGCATCGACAGGGGAGCCGAAGAGACCCAGTACTTC.

This chain joins TRBV9 and TRBJ2-3; D not certain. The germline V and J ends were trimmed by 2 bases and 2 bases, with 6 bases remaining between them. CDR1 is SGDLS and CDR2 is YYNGEE in the germline V gene. The CDR3 totals 13 residues. CDR3 nucleotides: TGTGCCAGCAGCGTCCGTTTCACAGATACGCAGTATTTT. It codes for CASSVRFTDTQYF.